These T cell receptor beta chains were read from a single sample in a study of blood T cell repertoires in COVID-19. Clones were read by immunoSEQ multiplex PCR, and TCRdb kept only the in-frame ones, dropping some. The data hold about 6,800 clones, with 75% to 90% observed a single time. What was sequenced was peripheral blood. These receptors were collected from a man at least 80 years old with active COVID-19. Both conserved end residues are trimmed from each CDR3. Some rows have no size entry. The others give once, few or many, or a class for an expanded clone.

cdr3_aa	clone_size	v_call	j_call
ASILSGQNYGYT	few	TRBV19	TRBJ1-2
ASSLATSAGGPDTQY	-	TRBV5-1	TRBJ2-3
SVQTSKTGVRNEKLF	-	TRBV29-1	TRBJ1-4
ASSQDRTSGSYEQY	-	TRBV4-1	TRBJ2-7
ASSYSPGSGRGELF	-	TRBV6-5	TRBJ2-2
ASRQGADTQY	once	TRBV6-5	TRBJ2-3
ASSLDPSGRPTYEQY	-	TRBV5-1	TRBJ2-7
ASSPFSSDTVREQY	once	TRBV18	TRBJ2-7
ASPLQETSGRGSDTQY	-	TRBV28	TRBJ2-3
TSTQGLALQETQY	-	TRBV1	TRBJ2-5
ASSLLLEGGRDEQF	-	TRBV27	TRBJ2-1
ASSQASRLAGGSSYNEQF	-	TRBV14	TRBJ2-1
ASSLDTMGELF	-	TRBV5-4	TRBJ2-2
ASSLSTRETSEAF	-	TRBV7-2	TRBJ1-1
AKSDSPGVSYEQY	-	TRBV5-3	TRBJ2-7